Sequencing of this TCR beta chain was carried out in a study of blood T cell repertoires in COVID-19. Study details: T cells, B-cell-depleted T cells, or PBMCs provided the cDNA or gDNA that served as material.

This CDR3 is built from 15 residues. Germline lookup yields CDR1 LGHNA and CDR2 YSLEER. V trimming: 0 bases; J trimming: 7 bases; junction bases outside the gene matches: 5. Authors' data handling: The authors estimated nucleated cell counts from reference gene primer amplification. Sequencing was performed with immunoSEQ multiplex PCR; in TCRdb, only in-frame clones are kept and a portion is missing. The V and J calls and clone size come from that table; D and trimming were worked out from the DNA. The sample lists tens of thousands of clones, around 86% occurring once. This TCR was recovered from a man between 60 and 75 years old with active COVID-19. The sequenced sample consisted of peripheral blood. This sequence joins TRBV4-3 and TRBJ1-2, with 10 bases lining up with TRBD1. The CDR3 is CASSQERQGAFGYTF. CDR3 nucleotides: TGCGCCAGCAGCCAAGAAAGACAGGGGGCATTTGGCTACACCTTC.